These 13 T cell receptor beta chains were all obtained from the same sample, sequenced in a study of control samples from healthy donors and cancer patients (dated by TCRdb to the early 2020s). To prepare the library, the immunoSEQ multiplex PCR assay was applied. The immuneACCESS repertoire file appears here via TCRdb, limited to in-frame rearrangements. These files lack a portion of the clones; in checked studies, under half of the deficit traces to unresolved V genes, and the cause of the others is not known. The sample table records 150,000 or so clones; approximately 93% of these occur just once. The ten largest clones add up to more than 5% of the sample. The sequenced sample was blood. The receptors shown here come from a man aged 18 to 29 in good health.

The chain has TRBV10-3 and TRBJ1-1; D remains unclear. Germline-derived CDR1 and CDR2 are ENHRY and SYGVKD. The CDR3 consists of 15 residues. The ends were cut back, 3 bases at V and 10 bases at J, with 21 bases in the middle. The CDR3 reads CAISDAEVDSGPAFF. DNA of the CDR3: TGTGCCATCAGTGACGCTGAAGTTGACTCTGGACCAGCTTTCTTT.

In its sample, this clone was seen once. The chain's CDR3 is CASSHSGSDEQYF. The CDR3 coding sequence is TGTGCCAGCAGCCATAGCGGGAGCGACGAGCAGTACTTC. This chain links TRBV27 with TRBJ2-7, with 9 bases lining up with TRBD2. CDR1 MNHEY and CDR2 SMNVEV come from the germline V gene (reference sequence). V shed 6 bases and J 5 bases; nucleotides not matched to a gene: 5. This CDR3 is 13 amino acids long.

Comment on this clone: The junction departs from germline at one end; a sequencing error may be responsible. The chain combines TRBV18 with TRBJ1-1, with 10 bases identical to TRBD1. Germline lookup yields CDR1 KGHSH and CDR2 LQKENI. The CDR3 contains 17 residues. The CDR3 nucleotides read TGTGCCAGCTCACCCTTGGGTCCGGGACAGGGGAACGCTGAAGCTTTCTTT. As protein: CASSPLGPGQGNAEAFF.

This chain links TRBV6-2 or TRBV6-3 with TRBJ2-1; D not resolved. Germline V gene sequence: CDR1 MNHEY, CDR2 SVGEGT. The CDR3 consists of 12 residues. V was clipped by 2 bases and J by 5 bases, with 4 bases between them. CDR3 bases: TGTGCCAGCAGTTACCCGGACAATGAGCAGTTCTTC. It specifies CASSYPDNEQFF.

The chain recombines TRBV4-1 with TRBJ2-7, with D tentatively TRBD2 (5 bases). V was cut by 3 bases and J by 4 bases, with 16 bases left in between. Germline-derived CDR1 and CDR2 are MGHRA and YSYEKL. The CDR3 length is 15 residues. The CDR3 loop reads CASSQGAGRNYEQYF. CDR3 bases: TGCGCCAGCAGCCAGGGAGCCGGAAGAAATTACGAGCAGTACTTC.

The chain carries TRBV19 and TRBJ1-2; D gene uncertain. The germline V and J ends were trimmed by 3 bases and 5 bases, with 10 bases remaining between them. Germline V gene lookup returns CDR1 LNHDA and CDR2 SQIVND (reference sequence). The CDR3 is 13 amino acids. The CDR3 here is CASSISGGYGYTF. The DNA of the CDR3 is TGTGCCAGTAGTATCTCTGGAGGATATGGCTACACCTTC.

This chain uses TRBV6-5 with TRBJ2-7, with D possibly TRBD2 on 6 matching bases. The length of the CDR3 is 13 residues. The germline gives CDR1 MNHEY, CDR2 SVGAGI. CDR3 in amino acids: CASYGGKGYEQYF. DNA of the CDR3: TGTGCGAGCTATGGGGGGAAGGGCTACGAGCAGTACTTC.

The chain recombines TRBV7-9 with TRBJ2-5; D is unclear. V was clipped by 8 bases and J by 1 base, with 14 bases between them. CDR3 length equals 14 residues. The germline V gene encodes CDR1 SEHNR and CDR2 FQNEAQ (reference sequence). The CDR3 sequence is CASSSDGFQETQYF. The CDR3, as DNA: TGTGCCAGCTCCTCGGACGGATTCCAAGAGACCCAGTACTTC.

The chain has TRBV5-6 and TRBJ1-5; 7 positions agree with TRBD1. This CDR3 is 18 amino acids long. CDR1 and CDR2 (germline): SGHDT, YYEEEE. Trimming took 4 bases from V and 0 from J; bases not matched to a gene: 13. The CDR3 nucleotides read TGTGCCAGCAGCCGAACGGGACAGAGATACATTAGCAATCAGCCCCAGCATTTT. This sequence encodes CASSRTGQRYISNQPQHF.

V usage is TRBV9 and J usage is TRBJ2-7; TRBD1 agrees at 7 bases. With 4 bases clipped from V and 3 bases from J, the junction kept 10 bases outside the gene matches. Germline assignment: CDR1 SGDLS and CDR2 YYNGEE. This CDR3 has 15 amino acids. The DNA for the CDR3 is TGTGCCAGCAGCCCTGAGGGGACAGCGGTCTACGAGCAGTACTTC. As protein: CASSPEGTAVYEQYF.

The CDR3 region is CASSYSPGRSYEQYF. The CDR3 bases are TGTGCCAGCAGTTACTCTCCGGGCCGATCCTACGAGCAGTACTTC. The rearrangement joins TRBV6-2 or TRBV6-3 to TRBJ2-7; D uncertain. Trimming removed 0 bases from V and 1 base from J, with 10 bases in between. The CDR3 length is 15 residues. The germline gives CDR1 MNHEY, CDR2 SVGEGT.

Here the CDR3 reads CASSLLGRGARMNTEAFF. The CDR3 DNA reads TGTGCCAGCTCACTCCTCGGTAGGGGGGCTCGTATGAACACTGAAGCTTTCTTT. The chain is built from TRBV18 and TRBJ1-1, with TRBD1 as a possible D gene (6 bases). V was clipped by 4 bases and J by 0 bases, with 21 bases between them. Germline V gene sequence: CDR1 KGHSH, CDR2 LQKENI. CDR3 length: 18 amino acids.

The V call is TRBV6-1, the J call TRBJ2-7; possible D gene TRBD2, 5 bases. The CDR3 is 16 residues long. V was shortened by 0 bases and J by 3 bases, with 15 bases between the two germline ends. Germline lookup yields CDR1 MNHNS and CDR2 SASEGT. The CDR3 region is CASSEAVLAPDYEQYF. The DNA of the CDR3 is TGTGCCAGCAGTGAAGCGGTCCTAGCACCCGACTACGAGCAGTACTTC.